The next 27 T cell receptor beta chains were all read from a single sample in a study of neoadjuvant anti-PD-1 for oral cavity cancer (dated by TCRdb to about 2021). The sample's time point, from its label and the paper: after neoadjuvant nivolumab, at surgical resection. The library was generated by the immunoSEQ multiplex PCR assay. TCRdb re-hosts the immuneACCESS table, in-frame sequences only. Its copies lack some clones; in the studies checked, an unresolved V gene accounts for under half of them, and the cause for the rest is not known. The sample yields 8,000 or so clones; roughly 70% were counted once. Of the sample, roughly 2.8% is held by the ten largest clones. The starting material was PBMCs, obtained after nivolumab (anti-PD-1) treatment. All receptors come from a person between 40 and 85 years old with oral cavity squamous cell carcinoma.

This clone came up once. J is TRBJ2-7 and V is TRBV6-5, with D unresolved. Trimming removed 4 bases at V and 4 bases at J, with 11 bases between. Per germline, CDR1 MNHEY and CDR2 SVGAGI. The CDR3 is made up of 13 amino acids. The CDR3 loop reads CASSSNKEYEQYF. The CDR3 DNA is TGTGCCAGCAGTTCCAACAAAGAATACGAGCAGTACTTC.

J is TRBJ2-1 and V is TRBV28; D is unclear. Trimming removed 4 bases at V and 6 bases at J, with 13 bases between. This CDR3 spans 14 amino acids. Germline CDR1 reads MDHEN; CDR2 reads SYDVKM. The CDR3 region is CASSSMTRLNEQFF. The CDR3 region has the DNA TGTGCCAGCAGTTCGATGACCCGCCTCAATGAGCAGTTCTTC.

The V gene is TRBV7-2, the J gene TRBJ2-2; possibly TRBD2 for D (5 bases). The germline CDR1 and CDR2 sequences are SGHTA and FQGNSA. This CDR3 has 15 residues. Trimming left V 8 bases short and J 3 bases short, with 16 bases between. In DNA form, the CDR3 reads TGTGCCAGCCTCCGAGGGCATTGGGACACCGGGGAGCTGTTTTTT. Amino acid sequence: CASLRGHWDTGELFF. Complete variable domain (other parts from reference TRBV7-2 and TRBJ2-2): GAGVSQSPSNKVTEKGKDVELRCDPISGHTALYWYRQSLGQGLEFLIYFQGNSAPDKSGLPSDRFSAERTGGSVSTLTIQRTQQEDSAVYLCASLRGHWDTGELFFGEGSRLTVL.

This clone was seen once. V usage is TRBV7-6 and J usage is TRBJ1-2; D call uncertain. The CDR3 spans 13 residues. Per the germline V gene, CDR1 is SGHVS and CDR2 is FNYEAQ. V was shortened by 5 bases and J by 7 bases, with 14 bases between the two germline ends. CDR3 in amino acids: CASSHPGEGGYTF. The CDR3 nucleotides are TGTGCCAGCAGCCACCCCGGAGAGGGTGGCTACACCTTC.

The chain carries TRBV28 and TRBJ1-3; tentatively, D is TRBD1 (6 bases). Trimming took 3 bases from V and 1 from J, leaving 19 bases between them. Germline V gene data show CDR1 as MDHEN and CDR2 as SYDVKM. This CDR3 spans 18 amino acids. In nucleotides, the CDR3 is TGTGCCAGCAGTTTGCCTCCCGACAGGACCGCTTCTGGAAACACCATATATTTT. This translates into CASSLPPDRTASGNTIYF.

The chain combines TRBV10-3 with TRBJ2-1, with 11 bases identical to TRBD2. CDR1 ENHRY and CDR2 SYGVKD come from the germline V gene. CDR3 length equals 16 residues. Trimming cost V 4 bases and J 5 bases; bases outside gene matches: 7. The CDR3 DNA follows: TGTGCCATCAGTGGGGGTAGCGGGGGGGCCAACAATGAGCAGTTCTTC. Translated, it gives CAISGGSGGANNEQFF.

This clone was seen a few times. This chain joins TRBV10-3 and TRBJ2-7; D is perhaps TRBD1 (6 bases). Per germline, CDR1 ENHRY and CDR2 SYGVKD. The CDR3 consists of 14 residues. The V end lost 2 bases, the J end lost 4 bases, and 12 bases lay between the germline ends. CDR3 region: CAISEPRGQYEQYF. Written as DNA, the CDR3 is TGTGCCATCAGTGAGCCAAGAGGACAGTACGAGCAGTACTTC.

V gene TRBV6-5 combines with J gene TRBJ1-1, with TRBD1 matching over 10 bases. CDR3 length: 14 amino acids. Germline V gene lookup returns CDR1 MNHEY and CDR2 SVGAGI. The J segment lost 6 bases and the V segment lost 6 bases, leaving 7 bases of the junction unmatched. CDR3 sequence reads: CASRFRDRGAEAFF. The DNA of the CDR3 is TGTGCCAGCAGGTTCAGGGACAGGGGAGCTGAAGCTTTCTTT.

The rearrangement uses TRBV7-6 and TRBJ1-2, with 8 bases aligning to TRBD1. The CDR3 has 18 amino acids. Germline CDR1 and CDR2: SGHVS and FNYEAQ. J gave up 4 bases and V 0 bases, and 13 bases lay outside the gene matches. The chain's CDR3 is CASSLARPGGAGAYGYTF. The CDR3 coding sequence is TGTGCCAGCAGCTTAGCGCGGCCAGGGGGCGCCGGAGCCTATGGCTACACCTTC.

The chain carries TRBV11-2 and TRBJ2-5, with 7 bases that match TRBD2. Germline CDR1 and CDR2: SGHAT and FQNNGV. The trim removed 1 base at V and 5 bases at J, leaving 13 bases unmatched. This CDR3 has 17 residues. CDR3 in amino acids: CASSLAGHRGVSETQYF. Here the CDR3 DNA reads TGTGCCAGCAGCTTAGCCGGTCACCGGGGGGTTAGCGAGACCCAGTACTTC.

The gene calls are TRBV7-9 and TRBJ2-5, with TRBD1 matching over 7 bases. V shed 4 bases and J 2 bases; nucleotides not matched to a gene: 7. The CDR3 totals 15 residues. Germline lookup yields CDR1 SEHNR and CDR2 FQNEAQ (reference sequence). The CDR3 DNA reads TGTGCCAGCAGCTCCCGACAGGGCCGACAAGAGACCCAGTACTTC. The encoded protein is CASSSRQGRQETQYF.

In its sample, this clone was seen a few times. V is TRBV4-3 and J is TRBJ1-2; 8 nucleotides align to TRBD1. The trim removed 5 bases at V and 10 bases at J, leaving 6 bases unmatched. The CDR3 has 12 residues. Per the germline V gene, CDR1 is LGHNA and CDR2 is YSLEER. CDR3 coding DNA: TGCGCCAGCAGCTCCGGGACAGGATACTACACCTTC. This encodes CASSSGTGYYTF.

The CDR3 here is CATNSGNTIYF. The CDR3 region has the DNA TGTGCCACCAACTCTGGAAACACCATATATTTT. This chain joins TRBV6-5 and TRBJ1-3; D remains unclear. CDR3 length equals 11 residues. The ends were cut back, 10 bases at V and 0 bases at J, with 4 bases in the middle. Germline V lookup: CDR1 MNHEY, CDR2 SVGAGI.

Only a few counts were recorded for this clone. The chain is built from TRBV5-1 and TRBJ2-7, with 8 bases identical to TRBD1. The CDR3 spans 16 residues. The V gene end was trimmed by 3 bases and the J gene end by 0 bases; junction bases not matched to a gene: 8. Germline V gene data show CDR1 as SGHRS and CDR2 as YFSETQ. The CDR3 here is CASSWGWDRSSYEQYF. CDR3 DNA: TGCGCCAGCAGCTGGGGTTGGGACAGGAGCTCCTACGAGCAGTACTTC. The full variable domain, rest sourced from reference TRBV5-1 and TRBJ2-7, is KAGVTQTPRYLIKTRGQQVTLSCSPISGHRSVSWYQQTPGQGLQFLFEYFSETQRNKGNFPGRFSGRQFSNSRSEMNVSTLELGDSALYLCASSWGWDRSSYEQYFGPGTRLTVT.

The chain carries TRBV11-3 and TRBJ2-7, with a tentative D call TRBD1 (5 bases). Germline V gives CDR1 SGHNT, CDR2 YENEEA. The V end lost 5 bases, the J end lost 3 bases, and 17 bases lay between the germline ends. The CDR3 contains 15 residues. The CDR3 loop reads CASSLRSGRDYEQYF. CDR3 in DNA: TGTGCCAGCAGCCTACGTTCCGGCAGGGACTACGAGCAGTACTTC.

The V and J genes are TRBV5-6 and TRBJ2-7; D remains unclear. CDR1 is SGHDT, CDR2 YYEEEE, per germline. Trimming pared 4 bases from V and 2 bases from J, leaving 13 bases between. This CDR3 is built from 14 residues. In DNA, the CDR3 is TGTGCCAGCAGCCCCGATTGGGATGCCTACGAGCAGTACTTC. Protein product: CASSPDWDAYEQYF.

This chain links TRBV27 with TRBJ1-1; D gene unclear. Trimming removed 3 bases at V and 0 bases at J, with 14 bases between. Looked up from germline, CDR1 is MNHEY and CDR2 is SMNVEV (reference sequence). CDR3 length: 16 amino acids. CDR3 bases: TGTGCCAGCAGTTTTGACACCGCCTCAATGAACACTGAAGCTTTCTTT. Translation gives CASSFDTASMNTEAFF.

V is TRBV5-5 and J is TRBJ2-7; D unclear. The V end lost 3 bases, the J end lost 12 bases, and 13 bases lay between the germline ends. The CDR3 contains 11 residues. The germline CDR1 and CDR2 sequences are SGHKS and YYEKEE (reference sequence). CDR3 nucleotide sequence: TGTGCCAGCAGCTCCGGACGTCATCCGTACTTC. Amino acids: CASSSGRHPYF.

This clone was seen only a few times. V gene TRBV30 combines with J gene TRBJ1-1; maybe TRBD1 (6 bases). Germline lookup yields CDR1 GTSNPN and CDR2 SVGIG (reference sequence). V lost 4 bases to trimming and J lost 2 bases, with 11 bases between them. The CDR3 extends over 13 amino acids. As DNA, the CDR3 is TGTGCCTGGACCAGACAGGATAACACTGAAGCTTTCTTT. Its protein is CAWTRQDNTEAFF.

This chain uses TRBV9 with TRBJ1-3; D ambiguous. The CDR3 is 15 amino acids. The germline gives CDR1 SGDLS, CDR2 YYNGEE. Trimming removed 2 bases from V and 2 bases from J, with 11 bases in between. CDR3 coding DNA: TGTGCCAGCAGCGTGTCCGGGATCCCTGGAAACACCATATATTTT. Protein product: CASSVSGIPGNTIYF.

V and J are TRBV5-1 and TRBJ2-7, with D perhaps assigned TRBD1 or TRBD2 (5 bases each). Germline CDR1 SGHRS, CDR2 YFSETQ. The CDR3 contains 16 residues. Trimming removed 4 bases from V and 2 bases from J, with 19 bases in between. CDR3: CASSRGWRTGAYEQYF. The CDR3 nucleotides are TGCGCCAGCAGCAGGGGATGGAGGACTGGAGCCTACGAGCAGTACTTC.

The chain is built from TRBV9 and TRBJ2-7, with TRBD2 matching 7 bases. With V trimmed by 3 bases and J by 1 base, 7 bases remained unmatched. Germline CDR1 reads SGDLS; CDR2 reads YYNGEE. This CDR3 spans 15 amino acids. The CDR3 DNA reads TGTGCCAGCAGCGCCACGCCCGGGAGGTCCTACGAGCAGTACTTC. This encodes CASSATPGRSYEQYF.

CDR3 sequence reads: CASSPPGQGGEQYF. In nucleotides, the CDR3 is TGTGCCAGCAGCCCTCCGGGACAGGGGGGCGAGCAGTACTTC. The V gene is TRBV28, the J gene TRBJ2-7, with 11 bases aligning to TRBD1. The V and J ends lost 6 bases and 6 bases, in that order; junction bases with no gene match: 7. This CDR3 is 14 amino acids long. Per the germline V gene, CDR1 is MDHEN and CDR2 is SYDVKM. The full variable domain, its missing parts supplied by reference TRBV28 and TRBJ2-7, is DVKVTQSSRYLVKRTGEKVFLECVQDMDHENMFWYRQDPGLGLRLIYFSYDVKMKEKGDIPEGYSVSREKKERFSLILESASTNQTSMYLCASSPPGQGGEQYFGPGTRLTVT.

The CDR3 here is CASSLEGGAEYF. Written as DNA, the CDR3 is TGTGCCAGCAGCTTGGAAGGGGGGGCCGAGTACTTC. The chain recombines TRBV5-6 with TRBJ2-7; TRBD2 is a possible D gene (7 bases). Trimming took off 0 bases at V and 11 bases at J, with 12 bases between the two ends. Germline CDR1 SGHDT, CDR2 YYEEEE. The CDR3 length is 12 residues.

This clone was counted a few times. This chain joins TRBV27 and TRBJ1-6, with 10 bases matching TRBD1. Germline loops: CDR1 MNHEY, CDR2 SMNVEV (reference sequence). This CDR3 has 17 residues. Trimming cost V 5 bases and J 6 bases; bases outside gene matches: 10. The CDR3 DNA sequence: TGTGCCAGCAGTCCAACACGACAGGGGGCGCCTAATTCACCCCTCCACTTT. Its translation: CASSPTRQGAPNSPLHF.

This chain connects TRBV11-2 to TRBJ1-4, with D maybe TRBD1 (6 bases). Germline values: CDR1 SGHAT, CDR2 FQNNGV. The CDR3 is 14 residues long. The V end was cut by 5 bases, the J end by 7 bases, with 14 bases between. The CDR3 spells CASSHRVGGEKLFF. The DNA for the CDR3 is TGTGCCAGCAGCCACAGGGTGGGTGGTGAAAAACTGTTTTTT.

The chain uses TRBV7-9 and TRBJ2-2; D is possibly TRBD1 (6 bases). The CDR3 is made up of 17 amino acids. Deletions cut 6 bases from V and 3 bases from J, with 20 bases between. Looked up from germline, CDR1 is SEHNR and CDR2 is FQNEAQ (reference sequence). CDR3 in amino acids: CASSAGIMTGHTGELFF. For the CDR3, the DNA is TGTGCCAGCAGTGCAGGTATAATGACAGGTCACACCGGGGAGCTGTTTTTT.